This note documents a single T cell receptor beta chain sequence. Its antigen is undetermined. The data stem from a study of cytomegalovirus exposure and HLA in healthy donors. Study observations and caveats: TCR beta chains numbering roughly 150 were designated cytomegalovirus-associated.

The PCR was carried out with 60 Vbeta primers and 13 Jbeta primers. The assay was immunoSEQ multiplex PCR, and TCRdb's table has in-frame clones only and misses some. The sample lists around 110,000 clones; under 85% were seen once. The clonotype comes from a man under 40 in good health and CMV-seropositive. Source material: PBMCs.

CDR3 amino acids: CATSRSPLAREGETQYF. The CDR3 region has the DNA TGTGCCACCAGCAGGAGCCCACTAGCACGGGAGGGGGAGACCCAGTACTTC. The gene calls are TRBV15 and TRBJ2-5; 8 bases are shared with TRBD2. The CDR3 covers 17 residues. Trimming at V came to 3 bases and at J to 5 bases, leaving 14 bases not matched to a gene. Germline loops: CDR1 LNHNV, CDR2 YYDKDF (reference sequence).